These 13 T cell receptor beta chains came from one sample sequenced in a study of T cells in Graves' hyperthyroidism and ophthalmopathy. The investigators amplified TCR beta CDR3 regions from RNA transcripts. The HTBI primer set drove a first-round RT-PCR of the TCR CDR3. TCRdb recomputed calls from the multiplex PCR reads with MiXCR, one row per CDR3 protein. The sample holds around 700,000 distinct CDR3 sequences, about 17% seen once. The sequenced sample was blood. The origin of the receptors is a woman in her 50s with Graves' hyperthyroidism that later progressed to Graves' ophthalmopathy.

This clonotype was counted at least ten times. The J gene is TRBJ1-1, the V gene TRBV3-1, with 7 bases aligning to TRBD1. There are 13 residues in the CDR3. The J segment lost 8 bases and the V segment lost 3 bases, leaving 6 bases of the junction unmatched. Germline V gives CDR1 LGHDT, CDR2 YNNKEL (reference sequence). Here the CDR3 reads CASSQRTGLEAFF. DNA of the CDR3: TGTGCCAGCAGCCAGAGGACAGGTTTAGAAGCTTTCTTT.

This clonotype appeared many times. V and J are TRBV27 and TRBJ2-3, with TRBD1 identical over 10 bases. Germline values: CDR1 MNHEY, CDR2 SMNVEV (reference sequence). V lost 2 bases to trimming and J lost 1 base; unmatched junction nucleotides: 3. CDR3 length equals 16 residues. CDR3 sequence: CASSLTGTGGTDTQYF. CDR3 in DNA: TGTGCCAGCAGTTTAACCGGGACAGGGGGCACAGATACGCAGTATTTT.

This clonotype was seen ten or more times. The V call is TRBV27, the J call TRBJ1-2, with D unclear. This CDR3 has 13 residues. Trimming removed 7 bases at V and 4 bases at J, with 13 bases between. Germline assignment: CDR1 MNHEY and CDR2 SMNVEV (reference sequence). The CDR3 DNA reads as TGTGCCAGCAAGAATCCGAACCGCTATGGCTACACCTTC. As protein: CASKNPNRYGYTF.

Only a few counts were recorded for this clonotype. The chain has TRBV4-2 and TRBJ1-1; D is undetermined. Trimming pared 0 bases from V and 7 bases from J, leaving 9 bases between. Germline-derived CDR1 and CDR2 are LGHNA and YNFKEQ. The CDR3 is 13 residues long. The CDR3: CASSQEASVEAFF. CDR3 sequence (DNA): TGTGCCAGCAGCCAAGAGGCGTCGGTTGAAGCTTTCTTT.

This clonotype occurred many times. The chain joins TRBV6-1 to TRBJ1-1; D is ambiguous. The V end was cut by 6 bases, the J end by 4 bases, with 12 bases between. Germline CDR1 reads MNHNS; CDR2 reads SASEGT. The CDR3 spans 13 residues. The CDR3 coding sequence is TGTGCCAGCAGCGAGGTTGGTGGCACTGAAGCTTTCTTT. Translating it yields CASSEVGGTEAFF.

This clonotype has just a few counts. The chain is built from TRBV20-1 and TRBJ2-1; TRBD2 aligns across 8 bases. Germline V gene sequence: CDR1 DFQATT, CDR2 SNEGSKA (reference sequence). CDR3 length: 14 residues. With V trimmed by 3 bases and J by 6 bases, 7 bases remained unmatched. Here the CDR3 reads CSARGRGGVNEQFF. CDR3 DNA sequence: TGCAGTGCTAGGGGTCGGGGGGGAGTCAATGAGCAGTTCTTC.

The rearrangement links TRBV20-1 to TRBJ2-2; 8 positions agree with TRBD1. The junction had 2 bases not matched to a gene; V was cut back by 4 bases and J by 1 base. The CDR3 loop spans 14 amino acids. Germline CDR1 and CDR2: DFQATT and SNEGSKA (reference sequence). The CDR3 bases are TGCAGTGCTACTGACAGGGGGAACACCGGGGAGCTGTTTTTT. Residues: CSATDRGNTGELFF.

V usage is TRBV20-1 and J usage is TRBJ2-1; 9 nucleotides align to TRBD2. The CDR3 consists of 12 residues. Germline values: CDR1 DFQATT, CDR2 SNEGSKA (reference sequence). V lost 4 bases and J lost 7; bases outside the gene matches: 2. CDR3 sequence (DNA): TGCAGTGCTACTAGCGGGGTAAATGAGCAGTTCTTC. Protein product: CSATSGVNEQFF.

The chain recombines TRBV20-1 with TRBJ2-7, with D possibly being TRBD2 (7 bases). CDR1 and CDR2 from the germline V gene are DFQATT and SNEGSKA (reference sequence). CDR3 length: 11 residues. CDR3 residues: CSGGRAYEQYF. CDR3 coding DNA: TGCAGCGGGGGGCGGGCCTACGAGCAGTACTTC.

The genes are TRBV5-1 and TRBJ2-3, with 8 positions matching TRBD1. J was trimmed by 1 base and V by 4 bases; bases with no gene match: 11. This CDR3 is built from 17 residues. Germline loops: CDR1 SGHRS, CDR2 YFSETQ. The CDR3 DNA reads TGCGCCAGCAGCGTTCAAATACAGGGGGTGGGCACAGATACGCAGTATTTT. Its protein is CASSVQIQGVGTDTQYF.

This clonotype was seen at least ten times. This sequence joins TRBV7-6 and TRBJ1-1, with a tentative D call TRBD1 (6 bases). The ends were cut back, 3 bases at V and 3 bases at J, with 11 bases in the middle. Germline V gene data show CDR1 as SGHVS and CDR2 as FNYEAQ. CDR3 length: 14 amino acids. The CDR3 loop reads CASSFRGGDTEAFF. The CDR3 DNA sequence: TGTGCCAGCAGCTTCAGGGGCGGTGACACTGAAGCTTTCTTT.

This clonotype showed up just a few times. V usage is TRBV6-5 and J usage is TRBJ2-2, with TRBD1 identical over 7 bases. Germline-derived CDR1 and CDR2 are MNHEY and SVGAGI. The CDR3 runs 16 residues. J was trimmed by 3 bases and V by 1 base; bases with no gene match: 5. The CDR3 here is CASSYLGQSYTGELFF. The CDR3 coding sequence is TGTGCCAGCAGTTACTTGGGACAGAGCTACACCGGGGAGCTGTTTTTT.

The rearrangement uses TRBV4-1 and TRBJ1-5; 9 bases map to TRBD1. Trimming cost V 3 bases and J 5 bases; bases outside gene matches: 5. This CDR3 is built from 15 residues. Germline V gene data show CDR1 as MGHRA and CDR2 as YSYEKL. This CDR3 is CASSHAGQGHQPQHF. CDR3 nucleotides: TGCGCCAGCAGCCATGCGGGACAGGGACATCAGCCCCAGCATTTT.